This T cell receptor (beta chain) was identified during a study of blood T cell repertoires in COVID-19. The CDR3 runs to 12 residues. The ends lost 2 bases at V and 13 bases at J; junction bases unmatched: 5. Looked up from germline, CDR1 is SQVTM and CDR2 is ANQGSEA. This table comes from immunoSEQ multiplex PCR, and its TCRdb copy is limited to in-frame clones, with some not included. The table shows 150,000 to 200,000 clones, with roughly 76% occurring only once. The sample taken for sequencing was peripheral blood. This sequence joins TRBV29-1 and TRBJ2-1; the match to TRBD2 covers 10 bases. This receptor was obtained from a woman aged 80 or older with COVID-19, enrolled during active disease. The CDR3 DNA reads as TGCAGCGTTGAACTAGCGGGAGTTCAACAGTTCTTC. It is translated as CSVELAGVQQFF.